This T cell receptor beta chain appears in the sequencing data of a study of blood T cell repertoires in COVID-19. Overall study: The samples span acute and convalescent COVID-19 from the United States, Italy and Spain. Sources were T cells, B-cell-depleted T cells, or PBMCs; the material itself was cDNA or gDNA.

The V gene's germline CDR1 is GTSNPN and CDR2 SVGIG (reference sequence). The CDR3 has 14 amino acids. The V segment lost 5 bases and the J segment 5 bases; nucleotides outside the gene matches: 7. Authors' processing steps: It was from reference gene primer amplification that nucleated cell counts were estimated. Libraries were prepared by immunoSEQ multiplex PCR; TCRdb keeps only in-frame clonotypes and omits some of them. The V and J calls and clone size come from that table; D and trimming were worked out from the DNA. The sample includes fewer than 150,000 clones, 78% of them seen just once. Sequenced material: peripheral blood. The clonotype comes from a man in his 70s with acute or convalescent COVID-19. The J gene is TRBJ1-5, the V gene TRBV30; 9 positions match TRBD1. The CDR3 loop is CAWGQGNRDQPQHF. The CDR3 DNA is TGTGCCTGGGGACAGGGGAATAGGGATCAGCCCCAGCATTTT.